Presented here are 22 T cell receptor beta chains from one specimen sequenced in a study of cytomegalovirus exposure and HLA in healthy donors. PCR used 60 Vbeta primers and 13 Jbeta primers. Profiling relied on immunoSEQ multiplex PCR, and the TCRdb table lists in-frame clones only, not all of them. The repertoire consists of some 140,000 clones, with less than 80% occurring once and the leading ten covering about 7%. Sequencing used PBMCs. These receptors came from a man aged 40-50 years in good health and CMV-seropositive.

A note on this clone: Other nucleotide sequences from this sample produce the same CDR3. The rearrangement joins TRBV27 to TRBJ2-7; unclear D gene. The V and J ends lost 1 base and 1 base respectively, with 5 bases between them. Germline values: CDR1 MNHEY, CDR2 SMNVEV (reference sequence). This CDR3 contains 13 residues. The CDR3, as DNA: TGTGCCAGCAGTTTATTCAGGTCCTACGAGCAGTACTTC. Translated: CASSLFRSYEQYF.

V and J are TRBV6-5 and TRBJ1-6; D perhaps matches TRBD1 (5 bases). Germline V CDR1 and CDR2: MNHEY, SVGAGI. This CDR3 contains 15 residues. Trimming removed 0 bases from V and 10 bases from J, with 13 bases in between. The CDR3 nucleotides are TGTGCCAGCAGTTACTCGGGGCGGAGAGAATCACCCCTCCACTTT. This encodes CASSYSGRRESPLHF.

The chain couples TRBV5-1 to TRBJ2-2; TRBD2 matches at 12 bases. CDR1 is SGHRS and CDR2 is YFSETQ in the germline V gene. The CDR3 sequence is 16 residues long. Trimming took 3 bases from V and 1 from J; bases not matched to a gene: 1. In nucleotides, the CDR3 is TGCGCCAGCAGCTCGACTAGCGGGGGGAACACCGGGGAGCTGTTTTTT. Translated, it gives CASSSTSGGNTGELFF. Based on the CDR3 plus reference TRBV5-1 and TRBJ2-2, the full variable domain is KAGVTQTPRYLIKTRGQQVTLSCSPISGHRSVSWYQQTPGQGLQFLFEYFSETQRNKGNFPGRFSGRQFSNSRSEMNVSTLELGDSALYLCASSSTSGGNTGELFFGEGSRLTVL.

This clone was seen only once. The chain combines TRBV5-1 with TRBJ1-2; no reliable D call. V was pared by 0 bases and J by 6 bases, with 15 bases between. This CDR3 has 15 amino acids. Looked up from germline, CDR1 is SGHRS and CDR2 is YFSETQ. The CDR3 reads CASSLESRHVDGYTF. In nucleotides, the CDR3 is TGCGCCAGCAGCTTGGAGTCGCGACACGTGGATGGCTACACCTTC.

This clone was counted once. The genes are TRBV11-2 and TRBJ2-1, with TRBD2 as a possible D gene (6 bases). Trimming shortened V by 2 bases and J by 6 bases, and 20 bases separated the two germline ends. The CDR3 totals 17 residues. The germline gives CDR1 SGHAT, CDR2 FQNNGV. The CDR3 bases are TGTGCCAGCAGCTTAAGTGTGAACAGCGGGCGTACCAATGAGCAGTTCTTC. Protein: CASSLSVNSGRTNEQFF.

This chain uses TRBV10-3 with TRBJ1-1; D is possibly TRBD1 (6 bases). V lost 4 bases and J 1 base, leaving 19 bases between the germline ends. Looked up from germline, CDR1 is ENHRY and CDR2 is SYGVKD. The length of the CDR3 is 17 residues. In DNA, the CDR3 is TGTGCCATCAGTGGTGGGGACACCCAATTTTGGAACACTGAAGCTTTCTTT. Amino acid sequence: CAISGGDTQFWNTEAFF.

The chain has TRBV5-4 and TRBJ2-5; 10 bases map to TRBD2. After removal of 4 bases from V and 1 base from J, the junction contained 4 bases not matched to a gene. Germline V gives CDR1 SGHNT, CDR2 YYREEE (reference sequence). The CDR3 contains 15 residues. CDR3 loop: CASSLIAGGQETQYF. The CDR3 bases are TGTGCCAGCAGCCTAATAGCGGGAGGCCAAGAGACCCAGTACTTC. Full variable domain (remainder filled in from reference TRBV5-4 and TRBJ2-5): ETGVTQSPTHLIKTRGQQVTLRCSSQSGHNTVSWYQQALGQGPQFIFQYYREEENGRGNFPPRFSGLQFPNYSSELNVNALELDDSALYLCASSLIAGGQETQYFGPGTRLLVL.

In regard to this clone: At one boundary the junction diverges from the germline segment, which might be a read error. The chain employs TRBV7-9 and TRBJ2-1; perhaps TRBD1 as D (6 bases). The germline gives CDR1 SEHNR, CDR2 FQNEAQ (reference sequence). CDR3 length: 16 amino acids. CDR3 in DNA: TGTTCCAGCAGCTCTTCGACAGGCCGGCGACGGGATGAGCAGTTCTTC. Encoded protein: CSSSSSTGRRRDEQFF.

V gene TRBV27 combines with J gene TRBJ2-7; TRBD1 matches at 8 bases. CDR3 length equals 13 residues. After removal of 4 bases from V and 2 bases from J, the junction contained 1 base not matched to a gene. Germline CDR1 and CDR2: MNHEY and SMNVEV (reference sequence). CDR3 protein: CASSWGQAYEQYF. CDR3 coding DNA: TGTGCCAGCAGTTGGGGACAGGCCTACGAGCAGTACTTC.

In this sample, this clone turned up once. The chain carries TRBV7-9 and TRBJ2-5; 8 bases match TRBD1. The CDR3 sequence is 17 residues long. V lost 1 base, J lost 5 bases, and 12 bases stayed unmatched. The germline CDR1 and CDR2 sequences are SEHNR and FQNEAQ (reference sequence). The CDR3 sequence: CASSLEGTGFVGETQYF. The CDR3 DNA reads as TGTGCCAGCAGCTTAGAAGGGACAGGCTTCGTGGGGGAGACCCAGTACTTC.

The rearrangement uses TRBV10-3 and TRBJ1-1; 7 bases are shared with TRBD1. Germline lookup yields CDR1 ENHRY and CDR2 SYGVKD. This CDR3 is built from 14 residues. V trimming: 6 bases; J trimming: 0 bases; junction bases outside the gene matches: 4. CDR3: CAIRGDSVNTEAFF. CDR3 bases: TGTGCCATCAGGGGGGACAGTGTGAACACTGAAGCTTTCTTT.

This clone has just a few counts. V gene TRBV11-2 combines with J gene TRBJ2-1; 15 bases are a match to TRBD2. Germline V gives CDR1 SGHAT, CDR2 FQNNGV. V lost 11 bases to trimming and J lost 8 bases; unmatched junction nucleotides: 13. The CDR3 sequence is 16 residues long. DNA of the CDR3: TGTGCCGGTAGAGGGGGGACTAGCGGGAGGTGGGATGAGCAGTTCTTC. This sequence encodes CAGRGGTSGRWDEQFF.

J is TRBJ2-3 and V is TRBV30; TRBD2 matches 9 bases. Germline lookup yields CDR1 GTSNPN and CDR2 SVGIG (reference sequence). Unmatched junction bases numbered 7, after V lost 2 bases and J lost 4 bases. This CDR3 region has 15 residues. As DNA, the CDR3 is TGTGCCTGGAGTCCAGCAAGGACTAGCGCAGATACGCAGTATTTT. Its translation is CAWSPARTSADTQYF.

This rearrangement joins TRBV2 to TRBJ2-1; perhaps TRBD2 as D (6 bases). The length of the CDR3 is 17 residues. Germline CDR1 and CDR2: SNHLY and FYNNEI. The V end was cut by 6 bases, the J end by 1 base, with 19 bases between. DNA of the CDR3: TGTGCCAGCAGCGAAAGATTGGCGGGACTTTCCTACAATGAGCAGTTCTTC. This encodes CASSERLAGLSYNEQFF.

The chain couples TRBV7-9 to TRBJ2-1; D unclear. The CDR3 length is 16 residues. V lost 2 bases and J 0 bases, leaving 11 bases between the germline ends. CDR1 and CDR2 (germline): SEHNR, FQNEAQ (reference sequence). CDR3 residues: CASSLSLPGSYNEQFF. CDR3 DNA sequence: TGTGCCAGCAGCTTAAGCCTCCCTGGCTCCTACAATGAGCAGTTCTTC. The whole variable domain, filled in from reference TRBV7-9 and TRBJ2-1, reads DTGVSQNPRHKITKRGQNVTFRCDPISEHNRLYWYRQTLGQGPEFLTYFQNEAQLEKSRLLSDRFSAERPKGSFSTLEIQRTEQGDSAMYLCASSLSLPGSYNEQFFGPGTRLTVL.

As for this clone: One junction end disagrees with the germline gene, perhaps due to a read error. The CDR3 sequence: CSSSLLLAGESSYEQYF. The DNA of the CDR3 is TGTTCCAGCAGCTTATTACTAGCGGGAGAGAGCTCCTACGAGCAGTACTTC. The J gene is TRBJ2-7, the V gene TRBV7-9, with TRBD2 identical over 11 bases. Germline lookup yields CDR1 SEHNR and CDR2 FQNEAQ (reference sequence). The CDR3 is 17 residues long.

The rearrangement links TRBV25-1 to TRBJ1-2, with 9 bases matching TRBD1. This CDR3 has 15 residues. V was pared by 3 bases and J by 4 bases, with 6 bases of the junction left unmatched. Germline V CDR1 and CDR2: MGHDK, SYGVNS. The CDR3 spells CASSDRQGGLYGYTF. The CDR3 bases are TGTGCCAGCAGTGATAGACAGGGGGGCCTCTATGGCTACACCTTC.

This chain connects TRBV11-1 to TRBJ2-3; TRBD2 agrees at 13 bases. Trimming removed 5 bases from V and 6 bases from J; junction bases left unmatched: 2. The CDR3 spans 14 residues. Germline V gene lookup returns CDR1 SGHAT and CDR2 FQDESV (reference sequence). The CDR3 spells CASSMGLAGDTQYF. CDR3 nucleotide sequence: TGTGCCAGCAGCATGGGACTAGCGGGGGATACGCAGTATTTT.

The rearrangement links TRBV5-4 to TRBJ1-5; TRBD1 agrees at 8 bases. The CDR3 is 20 residues long. The J segment lost 0 bases and the V segment lost 4 bases, leaving 18 bases of the junction unmatched. Per germline, CDR1 SGHNT and CDR2 YYREEE (reference sequence). For the CDR3, the DNA is TGTGCCAGCAGCACCTTGACAGGGGTGCCCTTTCCAGATAGCAATCAGCCCCAGCATTTT. Translation gives CASSTLTGVPFPDSNQPQHF.

Only a few counts were recorded for this clone. The chain combines TRBV5-1 with TRBJ2-5; 7 bases fit TRBD1. Germline V gene sequence: CDR1 SGHRS, CDR2 YFSETQ. The CDR3 runs to 14 residues. J gave up 3 bases and V 4 bases, and 6 bases lay outside the gene matches. The DNA for the CDR3 is TGCGCCAGCAGCCCTAATACAGGGGAAGAGACCCAGTACTTC. The encoded protein is CASSPNTGEETQYF.

The chain links TRBV2 to TRBJ2-3; 8 bases map to TRBD2. CDR1 is SNHLY and CDR2 is FYNNEI in the germline V gene. This CDR3 region has 14 residues. Trimming took 8 bases from V and 5 from J; bases not matched to a gene: 9. The CDR3 loop reads CASGSGGLGDTQYF. The CDR3 DNA reads TGTGCCAGCGGGTCGGGAGGGCTGGGAGATACGCAGTATTTT.

This clone was detected only a few times. Distinct nucleotide sequences in the sample also encode this CDR3. This chain uses TRBV5-4 with TRBJ1-1; D remains unclear. This CDR3 comprises 13 residues. Between the trimmed V and J ends, which lost 4 bases and 4 bases, there was a span of 11 bases. Germline values: CDR1 SGHNT, CDR2 YYREEE (reference sequence). CDR3 nucleotide sequence: TGTGCCAGCAGCCAGGACTCGGGCACTGAAGCTTTCTTT. Amino acids: CASSQDSGTEAFF.